This record covers a single T cell receptor (beta chain). Which antigen it targets is not known. No much larger clone is present one base from it, and per-base qualities are unavailable. The time point label on this specimen signifies: persistent/refractory GD, antithyroid drugs over 5 years with positive TRAb. For both TCR sequencing and RNA sequencing, RNA was extracted from PBMCs using TRIzol. Graves' disease was diagnosed according to American Thyroid Association guidelines. Patients for the study were recruited at an endocrinology department in Xi'an, China. From each patient, about 8.9 milliliters of peripheral blood was collected into an EDTA anticoagulant tube. Ficoll Paque Plus density gradient separation was used to isolate PBMCs, and no further T cell sorting was done. An Agilent 2100 Bioanalyzer and agarose gel were used to check RNA quality, and a NanoDrop 2000 was used to measure RNA concentration.

These data come from a study of regulatory T cells in long-lasting Graves disease (dated by TCRdb to the early 2020s). In terms of the full investigation: To count as having persistent Graves' disease, a patient had to have received antithyroid drug treatment for over 5 years with TSH receptor autoantibodies remaining persistently positive. TCR sequencing covered some 13 persistent and roughly 20 newly diagnosed Graves' disease patients, around 33 samples in total. Persistent Graves' disease patients in the clinical cohort had taken antithyroid drugs for roughly ten years on average. Persistent Graves' disease patients were compared with newly diagnosed Graves' disease patients by peripheral blood TCR sequencing and RNA sequencing. The study was conducted in China and was registered as a clinical trial.

CDR1 and CDR2 are read off the germline V gene as SNHLY and FYNNEI. The CDR3 contains 16 residues, cysteine and phenylalanine counted. The retained sequence is limited to the CDR3, 48 bases, with the frame set at the first base. Germline trimming amounts to 7 bases on V and 0 bases on J, with 5 as the count of junction bases outside the gene matches. What the work shows at the level of the full study, not this receptor alone: As a limitation, the authors acknowledged that the small sample size may reduce accuracy. The study examined only peripheral blood because the primary lesion, thyroid tissue, could not be accessed. A larger number of public clonotypes was shared among persistent patients (2,741) than among newly diagnosed patients (approximately 1,000). Persistent Graves' disease patients showed lower TCR Shannon entropy and fewer highly expanded clones than newly diagnosed patients, suggesting clonal expansion. Persistent disease showed preferential use of TRBV28, TRBJ1-2 and TRBJ2-5, whereas newly diagnosed disease favored TRBV20-1 and TRBJ2-1. Sequencing and analysis were limited to the TCR beta chain.

The library came from multiplex PCR. Sequencing was carried out with an Illumina HiSeq 4000. TCR beta libraries were built with iRepertoire HTBI primers and Arm-PCR amplification of CDR3 regions. PCR products were gel purified before sequencing. Per the original workflow: Gene usage analysis of CDR3 amino acid clonotypes used the 55 to 80 TRBV and 12 to 15 TRBJ segments found across samples. COPE and FqMerger were used to merge the filtered high-quality paired reads into contigs. BLAST was used to align contigs to IMGT TRBV, TRBD and TRBJ reference genes, with CDR3 defined following IMGT. Highly expanded clones were defined as clonotypes with a frequency above 0.1%. Shannon entropy was used to measure repertoire diversity, and the Gini coefficient was used to measure V-J evenness. A clonotype was considered public if more than one individual shared it. The public sequencing data were trimmed at Q25 with fastp and processed into clonotypes with MiXCR by TCRdb, which kept only in-frame beta chains. A single entry per CDR3 protein holds the most common genes and DNA from its merged rows. TCRdb's processing, not the authors', yielded these V and J calls. The sample records 350,000 to 500,000 distinct CDR3 sequences, around 23% of which are singletons. The ten largest account for 14% of the sample.

The sequence joins TRBV2 to TRBJ2-3; 12 nucleotides in the junction match TRBD2. The sample here was peripheral blood mononuclear cells (PBMCs), taken when the disease was refractory, from a patient treated with antithyroid drugs. The clonotype originates from a female donor with Graves disease. The CDR3: CASTSSGRGSTDTQYF. The sequenced DNA is TGTGCCAGCACGTCTAGCGGGAGGGGTAGCACAGATACGCAGTATTTT.